Each of the 13 T cell receptor beta chains below was sequenced from the same sample in a study of T cell responses to AZD1222 COVID-19 vaccine. Using immunoSEQ multiplex PCR, the repertoire was profiled, and TCRdb retains in-frame clones only, with some absent. The sample holds tens of thousands of clones, 90% seen once. The sequencing here drew on peripheral blood, taken 28 days after the second AZD1222 dose. Receptors were obtained from an adult who received the AZD1222 COVID-19 vaccine.

V and J are TRBV12-3 or TRBV12-4 and TRBJ2-7; 7 nucleotides agree with TRBD2. The CDR3 is made up of 13 amino acids. V was clipped by 4 bases and J by 4 bases; unmatched bases: 4. The CDR3: CASSSGGVYEQYF. CDR3 in DNA: TGTGCCAGCAGTTCTGGGGGGGTGTACGAGCAGTACTTC.

This chain links TRBV3-1 (or the pseudogene TRBV3-2) with TRBJ2-4, with TRBD2 matching 15 bases. This CDR3 has 18 residues. Germline V gene lookup returns CDR1 LGHDT and CDR2 YNNKEL (reference sequence). V was pared by 2 bases and J by 3 bases, with 5 bases of the junction left unmatched. CDR3 bases: TGTGCCAGCAGCCAACAGGGACTAGCGGGGGGTAACAAAAACATTCAGTACTTC. It yields the protein CASSQQGLAGGNKNIQYF.

The chain uses TRBV6-4 and TRBJ2-7, with 10 bases identical to TRBD1. The V segment lost 0 bases and the J segment 0 bases; nucleotides outside the gene matches: 5. CDR1 is MRHNA and CDR2 is SNTAGT in the germline V gene. The CDR3 consists of 17 residues. CDR3 amino acids: CASSDSMGQGFSYEQYF. The DNA for the CDR3 is TGTGCCAGCAGTGACTCGATGGGACAGGGGTTCTCCTACGAGCAGTACTTC.

The chain joins TRBV19 to TRBJ1-1; D unresolved. The CDR3 extends over 14 amino acids. Trimming took off 3 bases at V and 1 base at J, with 9 bases between the two ends. Germline V lookup: CDR1 LNHDA, CDR2 SQIVND (reference sequence). The CDR3 region has the DNA TGTGCCAGTAGTATGTGGCCGACGAACACTGAAGCTTTCTTT. This sequence encodes CASSMWPTNTEAFF.

The chain has TRBV24-1 and TRBJ2-5; TRBD2 agrees at 8 bases. The length of the CDR3 is 15 residues. The germline V gene has CDR1 KGHDR and CDR2 SFDVKD. Trimming cost V 4 bases and J 3 bases; bases outside gene matches: 6. The CDR3 DNA reads TGTGCCACCAGTGACCGGGGGGGCCCAGAAGAGACCCAGTACTTC. This encodes CATSDRGGPEETQYF.

The rearrangement joins TRBV10-3 to TRBJ2-1; 16 bases are shared with TRBD2. Germline V gives CDR1 ENHRY, CDR2 SYGVKD. J was trimmed by 8 bases and V by 6 bases; bases with no gene match: 4. This CDR3 has 15 amino acids. CDR3 residues: CAIRGLAGGLDEQFF. The CDR3 region has the DNA TGTGCCATCAGGGGACTAGCGGGGGGGTTGGATGAGCAGTTCTTC.

This chain links TRBV21-1 with TRBJ1-2; TRBD1, the table's D call, lacks a check against the DNA. TRBV21-1 represents a pseudogene. The CDR3 contains 16 residues. The CDR3 sequence is CASRGQQGGINYGYTF. DNA of the CDR3: TGTGCCAGCAGGGGACAGCAGGGTGGTATTAACTATGGCTACACCTTC.

This clone was counted between two and nine times. The genes are TRBV5-1 and TRBJ1-1; D unresolved. CDR1 is SGHRS and CDR2 is YFSETQ in the germline V gene. V was shortened by 1 base and J by 3 bases, with 10 bases between the two germline ends. The CDR3 is made up of 14 amino acids. The CDR3 loop reads CASSLLGQDTEAFF. Written as DNA, the CDR3 is TGCGCCAGCAGCTTGCTCGGGCAGGACACTGAAGCTTTCTTT.

V usage is TRBV6-1 and J usage is TRBJ1-6; a possible D gene is TRBD1 (6 bases). CDR1 is MNHNS and CDR2 is SASEGT in the germline V gene. The CDR3 has 14 residues. Trimming removed 2 bases at V and 9 bases at J, with 11 bases between. CDR3 region: CASSEPDRVSPLHF. The CDR3 DNA reads TGTGCCAGCAGTGAACCGGACAGAGTTTCACCCCTCCACTTT.

The chain is built from TRBV27 and TRBJ2-3; D possibly corresponds to TRBD2 (5 bases). The CDR3 spans 13 residues. The germline CDR1 and CDR2 sequences are MNHEY and SMNVEV (reference sequence). With 8 bases removed from V and 2 bases from J, the gap between germline ends came to 11 bases. CDR3 sequence: CASHGLFTDTQYF. Here the CDR3 DNA reads TGTGCCAGCCATGGACTGTTCACAGATACGCAGTATTTT.

This chain uses TRBV6-5 with TRBJ2-3, with D possibly called TRBD1 or TRBD2 (7 bases each). The ends were cut back, 4 bases at V and 14 bases at J, with 22 bases in the middle. Germline CDR1 reads MNHEY; CDR2 reads SVGAGI. This CDR3 contains 14 residues. DNA for the CDR3: TGTGCCAGCAGTTTCTCCGTCGGGACAGCGGGGACGTATTTT. Its translation: CASSFSVGTAGTYF.

The gene calls are TRBV10-1 and TRBJ1-1; 7 bases map to TRBD1. This CDR3 has 16 residues. V lost 4 bases and J lost 0; bases outside the gene matches: 8. From germline, CDR1 is WNHNN and CDR2 SYGVQD (reference sequence). The CDR3 bases are TGCGCCAGCAGTGGAACTTCCGGGACAGTGAACACTGAAGCTTTCTTT. Its protein product is CASSGTSGTVNTEAFF.

This clone was observed once. The chain employs TRBV6-5 and TRBJ2-5; tentative D call: TRBD2 (6 bases). V was trimmed by 0 bases and J by 7 bases, leaving 12 bases between them. Germline-derived CDR1 and CDR2 are MNHEY and SVGAGI. The CDR3 sequence is 14 residues long. CDR3 in DNA: TGTGCCAGCAGTTACTCGCCTGGGGGGAGGACCCAGTACTTC. It translates to CASSYSPGGRTQYF.